Presented here are 7 T cell receptor beta chains from one specimen sequenced in a study of cytomegalovirus exposure and HLA in healthy donors. A multiplex PCR was run with 60 Vbeta primers and 13 Jbeta primers. TCRdb's table, derived via immunoSEQ multiplex PCR, lists solely in-frame clones and lacks some. Found here are approximately 110,000 clones, over 75% of them singletons; the top ten hold 6.5% to 8.5%. The sequencing input was PBMCs. The receptors here all came from a man aged 25 to 40 in good health and CMV-seropositive.

The chain carries TRBV6-1 and TRBJ2-7, with TRBD2 identical over 10 bases. V was pared by 1 base and J by 0 bases, with 0 bases of the junction left unmatched. The CDR3 length is 15 residues. Germline assignment: CDR1 MNHNS and CDR2 SASEGT. CDR3 loop: CASSEERGGSYEQYF. In DNA, the CDR3 is TGTGCCAGCAGTGAAGAGCGGGGGGGCTCCTACGAGCAGTACTTC.

V and J are TRBV4-1 and TRBJ2-3, with 7 bases matching TRBD2. The CDR3 has 15 amino acids. Germline V gene data show CDR1 as MGHRA and CDR2 as YSYEKL. V lost 0 bases, J lost 1 base, and 1 base stayed unmatched. Here the CDR3 reads CASSQEGGGTDTQYF. The CDR3 nucleotides are TGCGCCAGCAGCCAAGAGGGGGGGGGCACAGATACGCAGTATTTT.

V is TRBV6-1 and J is TRBJ1-1, with 8 bases fitting TRBD1. The CDR3 is made up of 16 amino acids. Germline trimming cut 2 bases from V and 4 bases from J; bases unmatched to any gene: 9. Per germline, CDR1 MNHNS and CDR2 SASEGT. This chain's CDR3 is CASSERPGGGRTEAFF. CDR3 in DNA: TGTGCCAGCAGTGAAAGGCCAGGGGGCGGTCGCACTGAAGCTTTCTTT.

V gene TRBV4-1 combines with J gene TRBJ2-5; 7 bases fit TRBD2. There are 12 residues in the CDR3. With 3 bases clipped from V and 13 bases from J, the junction kept 8 bases outside the gene matches. CDR1 is MGHRA and CDR2 is YSYEKL in the germline V gene. CDR3 coding DNA: TGCGCCAGCAGCCAGGGAGGGACCGCACGGTACTTC. It specifies CASSQGGTARYF.

The chain employs TRBV27 and TRBJ2-6; D remains unclear. The germline V gene encodes CDR1 MNHEY and CDR2 SMNVEV (reference sequence). This CDR3 is built from 17 residues. Trimming took 7 bases from V and 4 from J, leaving 20 bases between them. This CDR3 reads CASKQTSRGFGANVLTF. The CDR3, as DNA: TGTGCCAGCAAGCAGACCTCGAGAGGCTTCGGGGCCAACGTCCTGACTTTC.

The chain is built from TRBV11-2 and TRBJ1-6; 8 bases agree with TRBD1. CDR1 and CDR2 (germline): SGHAT, FQNNGV. This CDR3 comprises 14 residues. The V and J ends lost 6 bases and 12 bases, in that order; junction bases with no gene match: 10. CDR3 in DNA: TGTGCCAGCAGTCGTGGACAGGGAGGTATACCCCTCCACTTT. Amino acids: CASSRGQGGIPLHF.

The chain combines TRBV27 with TRBJ2-6; TRBD1 aligns across 9 bases. The CDR3 consists of 17 residues. Germline values: CDR1 MNHEY, CDR2 SMNVEV (reference sequence). The J segment lost 2 bases and the V segment lost 5 bases, leaving 7 bases of the junction unmatched. The CDR3 sequence: CASSPGQGNAGANVLTF. DNA for the CDR3: TGTGCCAGCAGTCCGGGACAGGGCAATGCTGGGGCCAACGTCCTGACTTTC.